This T cell receptor beta chain was retrieved from a study of low-dose radiotherapy and immunotherapy resistance in tumors. The overall study: Treatment of Cohort 1 consisted of 0.5 Gy per fraction every 2 weeks, adding up to 6.5 Gy. Intravenous ipilimumab 1 mg/kg every six weeks was given with nivolumab 240 mg every two weeks.

The time point: before trial treatment. Donors were treated with nivolumab, ipilimumab, aspirin, and low-dose cyclophosphamide and radiotherapy. Primers used for first-strand cDNA, a TRAV- and TRBV-specific set, covered both alpha and beta chains. A roughly 22-cycle PCR with a constant-region primer and V-primer adapter amplified TCRs. MiXCR, applied by TCRdb to the reads, yields one record per CDR3 protein. The sample yields about 39,000 distinct CDR3 sequences, around 30% seen once. The sequences come from PBMCs, collected before treatment. This receptor was taken from a male donor with gallbladder cancer.

For the CDR3, the DNA is TGTGCCAGCAGCCACGGTTACACGGAGACCCAGTACTTC. Translation gives CASSHGYTETQYF. The J gene is TRBJ2-5, the V gene TRBV11-2, with D unresolved. V was clipped by 5 bases and J by 5 bases, with 12 bases between them. Germline assignment: CDR1 SGHAT and CDR2 FQNNGV. This CDR3 is built from 13 residues.